The clone carrying this TCR beta chain has more than one count but fewer than ten. Trimming cost V 3 bases and J 4 bases; bases outside gene matches: 10. This CDR3 has 17 amino acids. The germline gives CDR1 KGHSH, CDR2 LQKENI. The data were taken from a study of blood T cell repertoires in COVID-19. Looking at the study overall: The samples span acute and convalescent COVID-19 from the United States, Italy and Spain. PBMCs, B-cell-depleted T cells, or T cells provided the cDNA or gDNA that made up the material.

In the original workflow: Cell counts per sample came from amplifying reference gene primers. TCRdb keeps only in-frame clones here, not all; method: immunoSEQ multiplex PCR. Clone size and V and J calls were adopted from that table, with D and trimming inferred from the DNA. This repertoire shows over 130,000 clones, 75% to 90% found once; its top ten account for 4% to 5%. The rearrangement uses TRBV18 and TRBJ2-3, with 10 bases matching TRBD1. This TCR was recovered from a woman aged 55 to 70 with active or convalescent COVID-19. Sequenced: peripheral blood. In DNA, the CDR3 is TGTGCCAGCTCACCTCTACCGGGACAGGGGTCGTCAGATACGCAGTATTTT. This sequence encodes CASSPLPGQGSSDTQYF.